Reported below is one TCR beta chain. This sample was taken from a study of cytomegalovirus exposure and HLA in healthy donors. A multiplex PCR was run with 60 Vbeta primers and 13 Jbeta primers. Produced via immunoSEQ multiplex PCR; TCRdb's table is partial and in-frame only. Here the sample spans some 120,000 clones, 75% being singletons. V was trimmed by 6 bases and J by 0 bases, leaving 12 bases between them. From germline, CDR1 is MDHEN and CDR2 SYDVKM. The CDR3 has 16 residues. The clonotype comes from a woman aged 40 to 50 in good health and CMV-seropositive. Source material: PBMCs. This rearrangement joins TRBV28 to TRBJ2-6, with D possibly matching TRBD2 (5 bases). CDR3 sequence reads: CASSDRRYSGANVLTF. CDR3 bases: TGTGCCAGCAGCGATCGGAGGTACTCTGGGGCCAACGTCCTGACTTTC.